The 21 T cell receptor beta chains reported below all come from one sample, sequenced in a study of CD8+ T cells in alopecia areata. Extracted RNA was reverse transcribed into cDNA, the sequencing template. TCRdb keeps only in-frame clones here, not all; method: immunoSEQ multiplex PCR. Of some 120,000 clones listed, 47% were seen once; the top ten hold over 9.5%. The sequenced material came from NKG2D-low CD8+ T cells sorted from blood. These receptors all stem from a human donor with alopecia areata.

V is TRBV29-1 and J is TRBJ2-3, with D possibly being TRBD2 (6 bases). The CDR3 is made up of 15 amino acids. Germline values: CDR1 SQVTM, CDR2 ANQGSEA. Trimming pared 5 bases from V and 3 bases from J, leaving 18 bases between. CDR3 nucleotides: TGCAGCGTTCTGCCGGGAGAGGGAGTTACAGATACGCAGTATTTT. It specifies CSVLPGEGVTDTQYF.

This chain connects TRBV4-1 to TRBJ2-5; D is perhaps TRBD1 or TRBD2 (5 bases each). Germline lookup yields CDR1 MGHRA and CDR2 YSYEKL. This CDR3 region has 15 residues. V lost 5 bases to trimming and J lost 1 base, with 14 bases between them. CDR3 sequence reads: CASSGSWGTQETQYF. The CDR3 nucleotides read TGCGCCAGCAGCGGCTCGTGGGGGACCCAAGAGACCCAGTACTTC.

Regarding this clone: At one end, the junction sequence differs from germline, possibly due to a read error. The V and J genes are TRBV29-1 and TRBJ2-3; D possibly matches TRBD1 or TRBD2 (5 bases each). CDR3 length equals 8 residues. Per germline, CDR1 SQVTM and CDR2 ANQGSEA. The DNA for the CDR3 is TGCAGCGTTGAAGGTGGGGGTTTT. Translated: CSVEGGGF.

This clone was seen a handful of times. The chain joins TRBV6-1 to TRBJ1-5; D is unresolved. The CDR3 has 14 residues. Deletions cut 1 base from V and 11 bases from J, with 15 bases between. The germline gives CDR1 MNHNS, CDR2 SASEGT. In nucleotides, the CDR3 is TGTGCCAGCAGTGAAGGGGCGGCTAGCTCGGCCCAGCATTTT. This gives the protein CASSEGAASSAQHF.

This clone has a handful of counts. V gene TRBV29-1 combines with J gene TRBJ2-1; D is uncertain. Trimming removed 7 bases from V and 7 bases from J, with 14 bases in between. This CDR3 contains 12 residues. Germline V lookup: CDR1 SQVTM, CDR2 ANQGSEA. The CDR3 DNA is TGCAGCGATAAAGGGTCTTCGAATGAGCAGTTCTTC. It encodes CSDKGSSNEQFF.

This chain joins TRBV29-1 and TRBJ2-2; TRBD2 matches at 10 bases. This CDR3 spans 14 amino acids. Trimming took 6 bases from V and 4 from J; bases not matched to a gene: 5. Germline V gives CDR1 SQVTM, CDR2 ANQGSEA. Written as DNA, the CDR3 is TGCAGCGTGTATCTAGCGGGGGCCACCGGGGAGCTGTTTTTT. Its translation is CSVYLAGATGELFF.

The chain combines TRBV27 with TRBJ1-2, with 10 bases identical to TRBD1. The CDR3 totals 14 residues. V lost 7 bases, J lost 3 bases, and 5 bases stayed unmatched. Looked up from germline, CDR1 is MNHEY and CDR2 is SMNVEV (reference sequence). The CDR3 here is CASTTTGGDYGYTF. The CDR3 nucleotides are TGTGCCAGCACCACGACAGGGGGCGACTATGGCTACACCTTC.

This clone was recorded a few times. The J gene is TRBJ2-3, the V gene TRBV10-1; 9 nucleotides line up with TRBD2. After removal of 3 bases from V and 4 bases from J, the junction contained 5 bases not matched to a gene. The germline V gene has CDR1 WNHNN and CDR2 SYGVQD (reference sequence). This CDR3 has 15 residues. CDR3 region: CASSDRLAGPDTQYF. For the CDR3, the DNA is TGCGCCAGCAGTGATAGGCTAGCGGGGCCAGATACGCAGTATTTT.

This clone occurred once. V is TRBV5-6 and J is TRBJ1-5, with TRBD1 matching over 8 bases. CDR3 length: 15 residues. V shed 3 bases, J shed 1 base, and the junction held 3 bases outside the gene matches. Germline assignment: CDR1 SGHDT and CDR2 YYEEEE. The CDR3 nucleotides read TGTGCCAGCAGCTCAGGACAGGGAAGCAATCAGCCCCAGCATTTT. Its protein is CASSSGQGSNQPQHF.

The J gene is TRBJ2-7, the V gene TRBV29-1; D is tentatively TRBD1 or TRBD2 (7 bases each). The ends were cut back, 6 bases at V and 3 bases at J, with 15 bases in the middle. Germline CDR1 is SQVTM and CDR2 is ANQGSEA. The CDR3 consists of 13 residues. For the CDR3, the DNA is TGCAGCGTAAGCGGGACAGCCAGCTACGAGCAGTACTTC. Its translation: CSVSGTASYEQYF.

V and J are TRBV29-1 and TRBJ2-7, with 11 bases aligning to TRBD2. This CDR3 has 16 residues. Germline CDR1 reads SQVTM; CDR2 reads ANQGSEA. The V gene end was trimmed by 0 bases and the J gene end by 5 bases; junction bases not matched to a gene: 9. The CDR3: CSVEEGISGRDHEQYF. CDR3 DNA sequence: TGCAGCGTTGAAGAAGGGATTAGCGGGAGGGACCACGAGCAGTACTTC.

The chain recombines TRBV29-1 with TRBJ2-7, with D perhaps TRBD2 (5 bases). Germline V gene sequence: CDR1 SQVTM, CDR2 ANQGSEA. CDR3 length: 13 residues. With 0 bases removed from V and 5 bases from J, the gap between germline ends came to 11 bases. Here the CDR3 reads CSVEDGVGDEQYF. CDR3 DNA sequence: TGCAGCGTTGAAGATGGGGTCGGGGACGAGCAGTACTTC.

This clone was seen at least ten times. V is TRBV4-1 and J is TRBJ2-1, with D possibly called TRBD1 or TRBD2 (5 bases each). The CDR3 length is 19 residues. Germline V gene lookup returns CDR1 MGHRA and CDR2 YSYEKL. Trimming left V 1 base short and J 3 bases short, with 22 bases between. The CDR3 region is CASSQVMRGLAEDYNEQFF. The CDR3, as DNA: TGCGCCAGCAGCCAAGTAATGAGGGGCTTGGCTGAAGACTACAATGAGCAGTTCTTC.

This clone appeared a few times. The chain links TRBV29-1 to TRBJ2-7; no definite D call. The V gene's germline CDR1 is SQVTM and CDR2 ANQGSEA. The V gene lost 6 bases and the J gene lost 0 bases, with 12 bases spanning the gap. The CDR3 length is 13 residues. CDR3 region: CSVSSLDSYEQYF. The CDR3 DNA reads TGCAGCGTCTCCTCATTAGACTCCTACGAGCAGTACTTC.

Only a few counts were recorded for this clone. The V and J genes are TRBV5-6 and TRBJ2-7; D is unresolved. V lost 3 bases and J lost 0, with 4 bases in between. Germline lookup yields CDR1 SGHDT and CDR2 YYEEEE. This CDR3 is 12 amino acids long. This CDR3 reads CASSSLSYEQYF. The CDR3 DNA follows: TGTGCCAGCAGCTCCCTCTCCTACGAGCAGTACTTC.

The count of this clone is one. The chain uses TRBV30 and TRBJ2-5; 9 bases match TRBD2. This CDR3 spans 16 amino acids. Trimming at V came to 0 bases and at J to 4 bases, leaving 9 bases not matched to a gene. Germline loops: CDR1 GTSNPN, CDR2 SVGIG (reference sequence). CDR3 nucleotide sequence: TGTGCCTGGAGTGTTTTTCGCGGGGGGGCCGGAGAGACCCAGTACTTC. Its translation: CAWSVFRGGAGETQYF.

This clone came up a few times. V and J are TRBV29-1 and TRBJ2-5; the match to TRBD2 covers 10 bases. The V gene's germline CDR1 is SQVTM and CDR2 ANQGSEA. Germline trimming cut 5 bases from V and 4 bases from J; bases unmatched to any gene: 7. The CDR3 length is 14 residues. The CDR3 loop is CSVWGTSEVETQYF. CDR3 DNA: TGCAGCGTTTGGGGGACTAGCGAGGTAGAGACCCAGTACTTC.

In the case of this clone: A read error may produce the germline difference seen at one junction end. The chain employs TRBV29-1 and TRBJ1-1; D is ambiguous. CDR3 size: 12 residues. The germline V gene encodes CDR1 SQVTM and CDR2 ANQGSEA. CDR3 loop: CALLLGDTEAFF. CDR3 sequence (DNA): TGTGCGCTTCTGCTTGGGGACACTGAAGCTTTCTTT.

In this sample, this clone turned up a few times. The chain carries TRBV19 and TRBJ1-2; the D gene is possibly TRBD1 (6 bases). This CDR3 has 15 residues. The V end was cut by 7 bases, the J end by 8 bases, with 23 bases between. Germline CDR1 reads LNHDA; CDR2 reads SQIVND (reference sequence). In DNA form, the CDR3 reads TGTGCCAGTACCGCTAGGACAGCAGTCTTGGAGGGCTACACCTTC. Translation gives CASTARTAVLEGYTF. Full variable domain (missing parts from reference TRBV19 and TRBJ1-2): DGGITQSPKYLFRKEGQNVTLSCEQNLNHDAMYWYRQDPGQGLRLIYYSQIVNDFQKGDIAEGYSVSREKKESFPLTVTSAQKNPTAFYLCASTARTAVLEGYTFGSGTRLTVV.

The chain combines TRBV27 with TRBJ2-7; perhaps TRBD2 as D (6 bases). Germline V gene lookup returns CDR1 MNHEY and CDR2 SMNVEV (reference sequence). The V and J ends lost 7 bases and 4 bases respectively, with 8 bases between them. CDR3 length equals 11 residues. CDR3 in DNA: TGTGCCAGCATGGGGAGGTACGAGCAGTACTTC. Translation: CASMGRYEQYF.

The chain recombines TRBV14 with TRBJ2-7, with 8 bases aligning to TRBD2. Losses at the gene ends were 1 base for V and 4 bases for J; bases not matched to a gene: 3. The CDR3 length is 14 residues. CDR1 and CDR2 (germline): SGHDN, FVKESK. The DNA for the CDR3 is TGTGCCAGCAGCCAAGCGGGAGGGCCGTACGAGCAGTACTTC. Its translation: CASSQAGGPYEQYF.